Each of the 10 T cell receptor beta chains below was sequenced from the same sample in a study of shared clonotypes between healthy human individuals. The table came from immunoSEQ multiplex PCR; TCRdb's copy has only in-frame clones and leaves some out. The sample lists about 1.5 million clones; 95% to 97% were seen once. The sample taken for sequencing was naive CD4+ T cells sorted from blood. Specified subset: CD45RA+ positively selected. Source of these receptors: a man aged 25-45 years in good health.

The chain links TRBV2 to TRBJ2-6, with a tentative D call TRBD1 (5 bases). CDR3 length: 15 amino acids. Trimming pared 2 bases from V and 4 bases from J, leaving 9 bases between. Looked up from germline, CDR1 is SNHLY and CDR2 is FYNNEI. Written as DNA, the CDR3 is TGTGCCAGCAGTGAACTTGGGGCGGGGGCCAACGTCCTGACTTTC. This encodes CASSELGAGANVLTF. The full variable domain, its missing parts supplied by reference TRBV2 and TRBJ2-6, is EPEVTQTPSHQVTQMGQEVILRCVPISNHLYFYWYRQILGQKVEFLVSFYNNEISEKSEIFDDQFSVERPDGSNFTLKIRSTKLEDSAMYFCASSELGAGANVLTFGAGSRLTVL.

The chain combines TRBV10-1 with TRBJ2-1, with 12 bases that match TRBD2. Unmatched junction bases numbered 8, after V lost 8 bases and J lost 6 bases. Germline CDR1 and CDR2: WNHNN and SYGVQD (reference sequence). CDR3 size: 15 residues. CDR3 loop: CASSSRTSGINEQFF. Here the CDR3 DNA reads TGCGCCAGCTCGAGCCGGACTAGCGGGATCAATGAGCAGTTCTTC.

The rearrangement uses TRBV6-1 and TRBJ2-1; D is possibly TRBD1 (5 bases). Trimming took 1 base from V and 2 from J, leaving 6 bases between them. The germline CDR1 and CDR2 sequences are MNHNS and SASEGT. The CDR3 extends over 14 amino acids. CDR3 amino acids: CASSEGGAYNEQFF. The CDR3 region has the DNA TGTGCCAGCAGTGAAGGGGGCGCCTACAATGAGCAGTTCTTC.

Comment on this clone: Other nucleotide sequences from this sample produce the same CDR3. V gene TRBV29-1 combines with J gene TRBJ1-4, with D possibly being TRBD1 (5 bases). The CDR3 spans 12 residues. The V and J ends lost 4 bases and 5 bases respectively, with 8 bases between them. The germline gives CDR1 SQVTM, CDR2 ANQGSEA. In DNA form, the CDR3 reads TGCAGCGTTGTCGCAGGGAATGAAAAACTGTTTTTT. Amino acids: CSVVAGNEKLFF.

The chain uses TRBV6-6 and TRBJ2-7, with D perhaps being TRBD1 or TRBD2 (6 bases each). CDR1 and CDR2 (germline): MNHNY, SVGAGI (reference sequence). The CDR3 spans 12 residues. Trimming removed 5 bases from V and 5 bases from J, with 10 bases in between. The CDR3 DNA sequence: TGTGCCAGCAGTCTCGGGGGCCACGAGCAGTACTTC. This codes for CASSLGGHEQYF.

This clone was seen only once. This chain links TRBV5-1 with TRBJ2-1; D is perhaps TRBD2 (6 bases). The CDR3 totals 14 residues. V lost 2 bases, J lost 8 bases, and 14 bases lay in between. Germline V CDR1 and CDR2: SGHRS, YFSETQ. CDR3 residues: CASSFQGGEDEQFF. Written as DNA, the CDR3 is TGCGCCAGCAGCTTCCAGGGCGGGGAGGATGAGCAGTTCTTC. The complete variable domain, with remaining parts taken from reference TRBV5-1 and TRBJ2-1, reads KAGVTQTPRYLIKTRGQQVTLSCSPISGHRSVSWYQQTPGQGLQFLFEYFSETQRNKGNFPGRFSGRQFSNSRSEMNVSTLELGDSALYLCASSFQGGEDEQFFGPGTRLTVL.

The chain has TRBV6-5 and TRBJ1-1; D is perhaps TRBD1 (5 bases). Germline CDR1 and CDR2: MNHEY and SVGAGI. This CDR3 is 15 amino acids long. The germline V and J ends were trimmed by 6 bases and 0 bases, with 14 bases remaining between them. The CDR3 protein is CASSPGPNLNTEAFF. In nucleotides, the CDR3 is TGTGCCAGCAGCCCGGGGCCGAATCTGAACACTGAAGCTTTCTTT.

This chain joins TRBV4-2 and TRBJ1-1; D possibly corresponds to TRBD1 (6 bases). V lost 0 bases to trimming and J lost 1 base, with 12 bases between them. The CDR3 length is 16 residues. The V gene's germline CDR1 is LGHNA and CDR2 YNFKEQ. CDR3 DNA sequence: TGTGCCAGCAGCCAAGACCGGGGGCTGGGGAACACTGAAGCTTTCTTT. It encodes CASSQDRGLGNTEAFF.

This sequence joins TRBV7-6 and TRBJ2-3; 7 nucleotides line up with TRBD1. CDR1 SGHVS and CDR2 FNYEAQ come from the germline V gene. V dropped 6 bases and J dropped 4; count of bases not matched to a gene: 10. The CDR3 covers 15 residues. The CDR3 nucleotides read TGTGCCAGCAGAAGAGAGGGGGCGCCCCCAGATACGCAGTATTTT. Encoded protein: CASRREGAPPDTQYF.

V and J are TRBV7-8 and TRBJ2-6; D call uncertain. CDR3 length: 17 amino acids. Per germline, CDR1 SGHVS and CDR2 FQNEAQ. Trimming left V 4 bases short and J 4 bases short, with 17 bases between. The CDR3 sequence is CASSSDRLGFGANVLTF. The CDR3, as DNA: TGTGCCAGCAGCTCGGATCGTTTAGGTTTCGGGGCCAACGTCCTGACTTTC. The variable domain in full, completed from reference TRBV7-8 and TRBJ2-6, reads GAGVSQSPRYKVAKRGQDVALRCDPISGHVSLFWYQQALGQGPEFLTYFQNEAQLDKSGLPSDRFFAERPEGSVSTLKIQRTQQEDSAVYLCASSSDRLGFGANVLTFGAGSRLTVL.